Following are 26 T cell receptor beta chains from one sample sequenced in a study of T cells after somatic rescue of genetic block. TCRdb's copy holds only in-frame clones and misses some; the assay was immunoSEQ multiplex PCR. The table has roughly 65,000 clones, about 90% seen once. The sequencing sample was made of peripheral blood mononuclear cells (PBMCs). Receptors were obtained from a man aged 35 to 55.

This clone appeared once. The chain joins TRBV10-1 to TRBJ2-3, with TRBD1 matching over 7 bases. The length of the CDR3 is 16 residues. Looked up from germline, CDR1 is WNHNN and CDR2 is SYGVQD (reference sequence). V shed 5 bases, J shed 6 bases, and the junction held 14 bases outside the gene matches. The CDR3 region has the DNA TGCGCCAGCAGTTACACACTCAACAGGGGTCGGGATACGCAGTATTTT. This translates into CASSYTLNRGRDTQYF.

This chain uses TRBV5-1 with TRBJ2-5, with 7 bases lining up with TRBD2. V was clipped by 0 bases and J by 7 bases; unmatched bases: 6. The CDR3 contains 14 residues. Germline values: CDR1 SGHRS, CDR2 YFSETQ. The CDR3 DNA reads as TGCGCCAGCAGCTTGGGGGAGGGATCTGGGACCCAGTACTTC. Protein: CASSLGEGSGTQYF.

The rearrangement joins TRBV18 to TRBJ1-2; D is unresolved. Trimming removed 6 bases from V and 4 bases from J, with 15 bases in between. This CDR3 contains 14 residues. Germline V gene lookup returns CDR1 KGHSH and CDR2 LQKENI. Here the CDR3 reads CASSPPGLSYGYTF. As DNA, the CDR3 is TGTGCCAGCTCCCCCCCGGGGTTGAGCTATGGCTACACCTTC. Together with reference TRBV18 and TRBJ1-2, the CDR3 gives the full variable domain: NAGVMQNPRHLVRRRGQEARLRCSPMKGHSHVYWYRQLPEEGLKFMVYLQKENIIDESGMPKERFSAEFPKEGPSILRIQQVVRGDSAAYFCASSPPGLSYGYTFGSGTRLTVV.

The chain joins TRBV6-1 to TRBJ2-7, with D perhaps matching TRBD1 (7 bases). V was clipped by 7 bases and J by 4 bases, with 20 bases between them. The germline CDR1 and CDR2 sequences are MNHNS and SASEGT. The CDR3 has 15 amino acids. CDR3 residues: CASTQRGDSSYEQYF. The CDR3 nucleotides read TGTGCCAGCACCCAAAGGGGGGACAGCTCTTACGAGCAGTACTTC.

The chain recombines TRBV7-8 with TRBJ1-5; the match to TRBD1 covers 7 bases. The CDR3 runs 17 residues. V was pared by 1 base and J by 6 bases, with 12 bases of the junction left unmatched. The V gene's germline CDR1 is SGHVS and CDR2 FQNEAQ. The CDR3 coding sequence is TGTGCCAGCAGCTTAGGATACAGGGGTCCAGGGGGTCAGCCCCAGCATTTT. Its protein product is CASSLGYRGPGGQPQHF.

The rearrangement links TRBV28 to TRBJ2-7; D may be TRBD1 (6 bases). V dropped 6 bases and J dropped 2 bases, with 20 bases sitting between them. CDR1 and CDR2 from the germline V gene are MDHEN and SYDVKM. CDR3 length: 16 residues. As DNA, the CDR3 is TGTGCCAGCAGCTTGGCTAACTTTTGGGGGCCCTACGAGCAGTACTTC. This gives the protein CASSLANFWGPYEQYF.

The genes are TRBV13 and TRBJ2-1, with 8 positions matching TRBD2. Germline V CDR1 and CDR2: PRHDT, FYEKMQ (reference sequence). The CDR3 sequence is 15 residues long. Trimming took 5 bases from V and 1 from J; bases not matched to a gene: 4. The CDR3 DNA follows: TGTGCCAGCAGCGATAGCGGGAATTCCTACAATGAGCAGTTCTTC. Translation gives CASSDSGNSYNEQFF. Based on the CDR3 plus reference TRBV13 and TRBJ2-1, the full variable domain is AAGVIQSPRHLIKEKRETATLKCYPIPRHDTVYWYQQGPGQDPQFLISFYEKMQSDKGSIPDRFSAQQFSDYHSELNMSSLELGDSALYFCASSDSGNSYNEQFFGPGTRLTVL.

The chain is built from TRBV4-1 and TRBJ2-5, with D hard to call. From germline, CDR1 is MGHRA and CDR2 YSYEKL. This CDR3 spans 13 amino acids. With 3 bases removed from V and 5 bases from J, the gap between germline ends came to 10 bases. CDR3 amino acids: CASSQQSMETQYF. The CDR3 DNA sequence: TGCGCCAGCAGCCAGCAAAGTATGGAGACCCAGTACTTC.

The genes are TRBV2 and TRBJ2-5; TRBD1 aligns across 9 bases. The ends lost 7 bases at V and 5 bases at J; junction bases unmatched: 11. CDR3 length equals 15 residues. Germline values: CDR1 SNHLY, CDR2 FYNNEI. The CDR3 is CASIPQGAGRETQYF. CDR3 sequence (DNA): TGTGCCAGCATTCCACAGGGGGCGGGTAGGGAGACCCAGTACTTC.

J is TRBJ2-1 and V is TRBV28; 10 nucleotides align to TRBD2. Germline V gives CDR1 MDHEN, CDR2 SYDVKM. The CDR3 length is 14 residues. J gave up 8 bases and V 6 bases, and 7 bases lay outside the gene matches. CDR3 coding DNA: TGTGCCAGCAGGTTAGCGGGAGGAGTCCATGAGCAGTTCTTC. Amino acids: CASRLAGGVHEQFF.

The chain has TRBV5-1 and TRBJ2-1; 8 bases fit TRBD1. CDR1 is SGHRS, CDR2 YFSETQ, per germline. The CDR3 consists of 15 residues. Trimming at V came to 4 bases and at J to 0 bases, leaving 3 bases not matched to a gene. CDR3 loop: CASSTGTGSYNEQFF. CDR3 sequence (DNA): TGCGCCAGCAGCACCGGGACAGGCTCCTACAATGAGCAGTTCTTC.

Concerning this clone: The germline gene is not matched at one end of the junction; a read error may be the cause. CDR3 coding DNA: TGTGCCAGCAGCTTAGATGGTGATATGCAGTATTTT. This codes for CASSLDGDMQYF. This sequence joins TRBV7-6 and TRBJ2-3; D gene ambiguous. This CDR3 contains 12 residues. From germline, CDR1 is SGHVS and CDR2 FNYEAQ. The variable domain in full, with the rest retrieved from reference TRBV7-6 and TRBJ2-3, is GAGVSQSPRYKVTKRGQDVALRCDPISGHVSLYWYRQALGQGPEFLTYFNYEAQQDKSGLPNDRFSAERPEGSISTLTIQRTEQRDSAMYRCASSLDGDMQYFGPGTRLTVL.

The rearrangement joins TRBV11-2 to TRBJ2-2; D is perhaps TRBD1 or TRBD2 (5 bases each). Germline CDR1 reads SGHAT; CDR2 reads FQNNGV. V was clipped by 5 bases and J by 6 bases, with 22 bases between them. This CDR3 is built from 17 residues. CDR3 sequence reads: CASSPPRGLQVAGELFF. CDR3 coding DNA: TGTGCCAGCAGCCCCCCTCGAGGGTTACAGGTTGCCGGGGAGCTGTTTTTT.

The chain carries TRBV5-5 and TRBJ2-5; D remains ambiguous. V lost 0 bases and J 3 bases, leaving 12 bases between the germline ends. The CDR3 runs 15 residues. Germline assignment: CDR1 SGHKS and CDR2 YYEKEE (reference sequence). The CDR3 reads CASSLGWAGEETQYF. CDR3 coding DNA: TGTGCCAGCAGCTTGGGGTGGGCAGGAGAAGAGACCCAGTACTTC.

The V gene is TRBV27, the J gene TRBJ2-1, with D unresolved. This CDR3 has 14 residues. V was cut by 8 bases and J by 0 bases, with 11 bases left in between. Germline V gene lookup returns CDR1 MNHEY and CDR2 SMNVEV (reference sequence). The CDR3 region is CASGKISSYNEQFF. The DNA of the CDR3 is TGTGCCAGCGGTAAAATTAGCTCCTACAATGAGCAGTTCTTC.

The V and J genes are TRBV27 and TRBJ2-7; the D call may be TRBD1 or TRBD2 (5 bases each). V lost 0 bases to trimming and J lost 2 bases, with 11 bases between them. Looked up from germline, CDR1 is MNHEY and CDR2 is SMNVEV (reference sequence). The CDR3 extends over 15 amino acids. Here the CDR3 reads CASSLSASRAYEQYF. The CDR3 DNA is TGTGCCAGCAGTTTATCGGCTAGCAGGGCCTACGAGCAGTACTTC.

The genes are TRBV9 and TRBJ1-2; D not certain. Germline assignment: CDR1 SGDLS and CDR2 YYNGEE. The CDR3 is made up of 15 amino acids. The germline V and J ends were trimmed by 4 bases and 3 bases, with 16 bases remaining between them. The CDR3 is CASSPRRLGDYGYTF. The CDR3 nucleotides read TGTGCCAGCAGCCCCCGGCGGCTTGGCGACTATGGCTACACCTTC.

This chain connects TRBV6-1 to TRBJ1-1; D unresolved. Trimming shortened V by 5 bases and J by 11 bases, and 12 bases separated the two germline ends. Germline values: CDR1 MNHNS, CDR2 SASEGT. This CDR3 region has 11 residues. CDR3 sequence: CASSSSRRAFF. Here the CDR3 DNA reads TGTGCCAGCAGTTCCTCTCGGCGGGCTTTCTTT.

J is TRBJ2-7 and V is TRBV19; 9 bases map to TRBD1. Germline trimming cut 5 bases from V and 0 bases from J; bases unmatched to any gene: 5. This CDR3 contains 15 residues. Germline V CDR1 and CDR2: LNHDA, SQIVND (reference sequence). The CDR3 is CASSGGTGYSYEQYF. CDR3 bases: TGTGCCAGTAGTGGGGGGACAGGGTACTCCTACGAGCAGTACTTC.

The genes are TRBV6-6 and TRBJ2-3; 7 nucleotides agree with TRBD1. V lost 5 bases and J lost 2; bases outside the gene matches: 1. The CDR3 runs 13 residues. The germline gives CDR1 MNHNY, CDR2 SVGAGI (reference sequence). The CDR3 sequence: CASSDRATDTQYF. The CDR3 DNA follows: TGTGCCAGCAGTGACAGGGCCACAGATACGCAGTATTTT.

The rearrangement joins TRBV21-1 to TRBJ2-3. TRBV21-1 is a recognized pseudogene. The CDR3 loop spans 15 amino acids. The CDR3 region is CASSKGRHCLDTQYF. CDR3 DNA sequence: TGTGCCAGCAGCAAAGGGAGACATTGCTTAGATACGCAGTATTTT.

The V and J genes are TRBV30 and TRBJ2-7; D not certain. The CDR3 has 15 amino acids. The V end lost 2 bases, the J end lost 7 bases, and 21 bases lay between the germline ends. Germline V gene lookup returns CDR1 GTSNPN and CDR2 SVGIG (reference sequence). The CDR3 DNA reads TGTGCCTGGAGTAGTGGTTCGGCATCTGTTATGGAGCAGTACTTC. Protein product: CAWSSGSASVMEQYF.

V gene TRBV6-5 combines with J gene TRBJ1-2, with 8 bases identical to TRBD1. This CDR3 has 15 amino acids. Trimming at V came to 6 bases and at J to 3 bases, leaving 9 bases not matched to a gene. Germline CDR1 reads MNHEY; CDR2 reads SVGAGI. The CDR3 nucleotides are TGTGCCAGCAGCTCAGGGGGCGCGGGTTACTATGGCTACACCTTC. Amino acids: CASSSGGAGYYGYTF.

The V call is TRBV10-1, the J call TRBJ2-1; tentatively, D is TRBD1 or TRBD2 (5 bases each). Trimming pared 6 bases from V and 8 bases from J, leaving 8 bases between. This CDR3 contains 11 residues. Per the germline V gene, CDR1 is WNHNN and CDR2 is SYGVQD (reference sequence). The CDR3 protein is CASSRGDEQFF. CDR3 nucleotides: TGCGCCAGCAGCCGGGGCGATGAGCAGTTCTTC.

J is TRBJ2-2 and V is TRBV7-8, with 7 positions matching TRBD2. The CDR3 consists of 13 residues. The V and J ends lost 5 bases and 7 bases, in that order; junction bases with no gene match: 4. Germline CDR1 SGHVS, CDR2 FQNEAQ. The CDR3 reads CASSLSSGGELFF. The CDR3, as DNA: TGTGCCAGCAGCCTGTCTAGCGGCGGGGAGCTGTTTTTT.

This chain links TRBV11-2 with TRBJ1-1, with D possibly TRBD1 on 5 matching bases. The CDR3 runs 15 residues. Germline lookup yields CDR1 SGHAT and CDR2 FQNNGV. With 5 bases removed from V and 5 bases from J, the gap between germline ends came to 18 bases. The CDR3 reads CASSPGTRGWTEAFF. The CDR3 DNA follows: TGTGCCAGCAGCCCCGGGACCCGGGGGTGGACTGAAGCTTTCTTT.